Presented here are 15 T cell receptor beta chains from one specimen sequenced in a study of CD8+CD57+ T cells in acquired aplastic anemia. TCR beta VDJ and CDR3 profiling used genomic DNA as template. TCRdb reprocessed the reads with MiXCR, giving one entry per CDR3 protein. Seen here are about 220,000 distinct CDR3 sequences, roughly 35% observed once, and the top ten hold 1% to 1.3%. The sample was sorted CD4+, CD8+, or CD8+CD57+ T cells (not recorded which) from PBMCs. The receptor set was obtained from a human donor in good health, serving as a control.

This clonotype was found many times. The V call is TRBV19, the J call TRBJ1-4; D is perhaps TRBD1 (5 bases). In germline, CDR1 is LNHDA, CDR2 SQIVND (reference sequence). The ends were cut back, 5 bases at V and 6 bases at J, with 13 bases in the middle. There are 14 residues in the CDR3. The CDR3 region has the DNA TGTGCCAGTAGTCGGGACCGGGCGGATGAAAAACTGTTTTTT. It is translated as CASSRDRADEKLFF.

This clonotype was counted a single time. This could be a read error, since a much larger clone is one nucleotide away. The chain is built from TRBV2 and TRBJ1-4; 7 nucleotides agree with TRBD1. Germline CDR1 reads SNHLY; CDR2 reads FYNNEI. CDR3 size: 16 residues. J was trimmed by 2 bases and V by 5 bases; bases with no gene match: 8. The DNA for the CDR3 is TGTGCCAGCAGTCCCGAACAGGGGAGGACTAATGAAAAACTGTTTTTT. It is translated as CASSPEQGRTNEKLFF.

This clonotype appeared a few times. A single base separates this from a much larger clone, so it may be a read error. CDR3 sequence: CASSQTGTGKNEQYF. The CDR3 coding sequence is TGTGCCAGTAGCCAAACAGGGACAGGGAAGAACGAGCAGTACTTC. The rearrangement joins TRBV19 to TRBJ2-7, with 9 nucleotides matching TRBD1. Per germline, CDR1 LNHDA and CDR2 SQIVND (reference sequence). The CDR3 runs 15 residues. Trimming cost V 6 bases and J 5 bases; bases outside gene matches: 11. Filled out from reference TRBV19 and TRBJ2-7, the complete variable domain reads DGGITQSPKYLFRKEGQNVTLSCEQNLNHDAMYWYRQDPGQGLRLIYYSQIVNDFQKGDIAEGYSVSREKKESFPLTVTSAQKNPTAFYLCASSQTGTGKNEQYFGPGTRLTVT.

The chain uses TRBV10-2 and TRBJ2-2, with D maybe TRBD1 (5 bases). The germline V gene encodes CDR1 WSHSY and CDR2 SAAADI. CDR3 size: 15 residues. V lost 7 bases and J 1 base, leaving 13 bases between the germline ends. Written as DNA, the CDR3 is TGCGCCAGCAACCCCGTCCAGGGGAACACCGGGGAGCTGTTTTTT. Its translation is CASNPVQGNTGELFF.

This clonotype was found many times. V and J are TRBV7-2 and TRBJ2-1, with TRBD2 matching 7 bases. CDR1 and CDR2 from the germline V gene are SGHTA and FQGNSA. V shed 2 bases, J shed 7 bases, and the junction held 5 bases outside the gene matches. This CDR3 has 14 residues. The CDR3 sequence: CASSLRRELNEQFF. The DNA for the CDR3 is TGTGCCAGCAGCTTAAGGCGGGAGTTGAATGAGCAGTTCTTC.

The chain combines TRBV18 with TRBJ1-3; TRBD1 is a possible D gene (6 bases). Germline CDR1 and CDR2: KGHSH and LQKENI. The CDR3 has 15 amino acids. V was shortened by 0 bases and J by 3 bases, with 9 bases between the two germline ends. The CDR3 DNA is TGTGCCAGCTCACCACCCACAGGGCATGGAAACACCATATATTTT. Translated: CASSPPTGHGNTIYF.

The chain uses TRBV20-1 and TRBJ2-3; D possibly matches TRBD1 or TRBD2 (6 bases each). The CDR3 length is 14 residues. Per germline, CDR1 DFQATT and CDR2 SNEGSKA (reference sequence). V lost 4 bases and J 2 bases, leaving 13 bases between the germline ends. The CDR3, as DNA: TGCAGTGCTAAAAAGGGGGGTAACACAGATACGCAGTATTTT. Residues: CSAKKGGNTDTQYF.

This clonotype has only a few counts. This chain links TRBV7-3 with TRBJ1-6; D is unclear. V shed 5 bases and J shed 10 bases, with 12 bases lying between them. Germline CDR1 reads SGHTA; CDR2 reads FQGTGA. The CDR3 has 13 amino acids. CDR3 DNA sequence: TGTGCCAGCAGCCAAGACTTGGACTCACCCCTCCACTTT. This codes for CASSQDLDSPLHF.

The chain uses TRBV10-2 and TRBJ1-1; unclear D gene. This CDR3 is 14 amino acids long. The V end lost 0 bases, the J end lost 3 bases, and 8 bases lay between the germline ends. Germline CDR1 WSHSY, CDR2 SAAADI. The CDR3, as DNA: TGCGCCAGCAGTGAGTCTGGGAGGGACACTGAAGCTTTCTTT. It yields the protein CASSESGRDTEAFF.

Ten or more counts support this clonotype. CDR3 amino acids: CSASVRGQANYGYTF. CDR3 nucleotides: TGCAGTGCTAGTGTCAGGGGGCAAGCTAACTATGGCTACACCTTC. The J gene is TRBJ1-2, the V gene TRBV20-1, with 8 bases aligning to TRBD1. The CDR3 contains 15 residues. V lost 3 bases, J lost 0 bases, and 6 bases stayed unmatched. CDR1 is DFQATT, CDR2 SNEGSKA, per germline (reference sequence).

In DNA, the CDR3 is TGTGCTAGTGGCAAGACAATTTCCCTTGGGACACCCGCTGAAGCTTTCTTT. It encodes CASGKTISLGTPAEAFF. The chain recombines TRBV12-5 with TRBJ1-1; maybe TRBD1 (6 bases). Germline loops: CDR1 LGHNT, CDR2 FRNRAP. There are 17 residues in the CDR3. Trimming took off 6 bases at V and 6 bases at J, with 26 bases between the two ends.

A note on this clonotype: Without the conserved terminal phenylalanine or tryptophan, this CDR3 likely stems from a read error. This rearrangement joins TRBV5-5 to TRBJ2-7, with TRBD1 matching 7 bases. This CDR3 comprises 14 residues. V shed 5 bases and J 2 bases; nucleotides not matched to a gene: 7. The germline V gene encodes CDR1 SGHKS and CDR2 YYEKEE (reference sequence). The chain's CDR3 is CASSYSQGAYEQYL. For the CDR3, the DNA is TGTGCCAGCAGTTACTCGCAGGGGGCCTACGAGCAGTACCTC.

Regarding this clonotype: With a much larger clone just one base away, this may be a read error. V usage is TRBV7-6 and J usage is TRBJ1-1; the D is unclear. V shed 1 base and J shed 5 bases, with 8 bases lying between them. The CDR3 runs 13 residues. Germline CDR1 is SGHVS and CDR2 is FNYEAQ. This chain's CDR3 is CASSLGRWTEAFF. CDR3 bases: TGTGCCAGCAGCTTAGGACGGTGGACTGAAGCTTTCTTT.

A word on this clonotype: Germline and junction disagree at one end, which may indicate a read error. The chain recombines TRBV10-3 with TRBJ1-6; 7 bases fit TRBD1. The germline CDR1 and CDR2 sequences are ENHRY and SYGVKD. This CDR3 comprises 15 residues. CDR3 bases: TGTGTCATCAGTGGAGCCGGGACAGACGATTCACCCCTCCACTTT. This translates into CVISGAGTDDSPLHF.

In its sample, this clonotype was seen many times. This chain uses TRBV5-1 with TRBJ2-5; 12 bases fit TRBD2. V was pared by 0 bases and J by 8 bases, with 2 bases of the junction left unmatched. The CDR3 consists of 14 residues. Germline CDR1 reads SGHRS; CDR2 reads YFSETQ. The CDR3 loop is CASSLGLAGVTQYF. The CDR3 DNA follows: TGCGCCAGCAGCTTGGGACTAGCGGGGGTAACCCAGTACTTC.